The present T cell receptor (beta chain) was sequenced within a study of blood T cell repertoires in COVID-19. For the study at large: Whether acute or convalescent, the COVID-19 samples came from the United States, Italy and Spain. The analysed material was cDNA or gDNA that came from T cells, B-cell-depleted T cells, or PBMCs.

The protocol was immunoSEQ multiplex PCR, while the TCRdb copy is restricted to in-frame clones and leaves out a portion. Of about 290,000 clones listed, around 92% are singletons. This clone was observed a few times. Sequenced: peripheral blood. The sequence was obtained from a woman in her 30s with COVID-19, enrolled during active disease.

The CDR3 sequence: CASSLGQTPHATNEKLFF. CDR3 sequence (DNA): TGTGCCAGCAGCTTAGGGCAAACGCCGCATGCAACTAATGAAAAACTGTTTTTT. The chain joins TRBV7-2 to TRBJ1-4, with D unresolved. Germline V gives CDR1 SGHTA, CDR2 FQGNSA. The CDR3 is 18 residues long. Trimming cost V 1 base and J 0 bases, with 15 bases left between them.